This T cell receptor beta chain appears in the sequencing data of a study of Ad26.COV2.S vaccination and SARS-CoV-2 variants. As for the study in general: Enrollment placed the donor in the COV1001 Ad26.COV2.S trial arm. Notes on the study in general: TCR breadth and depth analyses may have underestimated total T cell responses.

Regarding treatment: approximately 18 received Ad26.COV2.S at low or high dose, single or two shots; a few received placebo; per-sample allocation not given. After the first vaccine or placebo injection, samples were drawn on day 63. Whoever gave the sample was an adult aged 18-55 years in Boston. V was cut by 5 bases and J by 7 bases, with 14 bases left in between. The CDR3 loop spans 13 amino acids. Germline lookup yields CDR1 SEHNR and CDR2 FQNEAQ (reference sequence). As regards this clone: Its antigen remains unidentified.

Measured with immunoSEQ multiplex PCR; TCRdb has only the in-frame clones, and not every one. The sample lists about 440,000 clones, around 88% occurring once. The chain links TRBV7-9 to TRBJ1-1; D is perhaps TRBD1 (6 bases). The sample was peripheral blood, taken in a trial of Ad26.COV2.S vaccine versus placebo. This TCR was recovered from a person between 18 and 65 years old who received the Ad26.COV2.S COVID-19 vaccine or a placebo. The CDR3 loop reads CASSPQGSSEAFF. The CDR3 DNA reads TGTGCCAGCAGCCCTCAGGGGAGTAGTGAAGCTTTCTTT.